This is a list of T cell receptor beta chains from one sample in a study of T-cell reconstitution after alpha-beta-depleted transplantation in children. TCRdb reanalysed the PCR reads using MiXCR and keeps one entry per CDR3 protein. This sample has around 450,000 distinct CDR3 sequences; roughly 43% occur once, and the top ten carry 27%. This specimen consisted of PBMCs, obtained before TCRalphabeta/CD19-depleted stem cell transplant. The receptor set was obtained from a girl aged 2 to 9 with aplastic anemia, due to receive a stem cell transplant. Each CDR3 is given with its conserved first and last residue. Each record gives: J gene, V gene, D gene, clone size, CDR3 protein, CDR3 DNA. A D gene is named only where the DNA matches it firmly. Expanded clones are given a class, and other clones once, few, many or no size at all.

j_call: TRBJ1-5
v_call: TRBV28
d_call: NA
clone_size: few
cdr3_aa: CASSREYSNQPQHF
cdr3_nt: TGTGCCAGCAGCCGGGAATATAGCAATCAGCCCCAGCATTTT

j_call: TRBJ2-3
v_call: TRBV20-1
d_call: NA
clone_size: many
cdr3_aa: CSLLAVNTDTQYF
cdr3_nt: TGCAGTTTATTAGCGGTTAACACAGATACGCAGTATTTT

j_call: TRBJ1-6
v_call: TRBV6-1
d_call: NA
clone_size: once
cdr3_aa: CASSDGVAGNSPLHF
cdr3_nt: TGTGCCAGCAGCGACGGGGTAGCAGGGAATTCACCCCTCCACTTT

j_call: TRBJ2-3
v_call: TRBV18
d_call: TRBD1
clone_size: few
cdr3_aa: CASSKGQGFDTQYF
cdr3_nt: TGTGCCAGCTCAAAGGGACAGGGCTTCGATACGCAGTATTTT

j_call: TRBJ2-6
v_call: TRBV10-3
d_call: NA
clone_size: many
cdr3_aa: CAIRDAGSSGANVLTF
cdr3_nt: TGTGCCATCAGAGATGCAGGTAGTTCTGGGGCCAACGTCCTGACTTTC

j_call: TRBJ2-1
v_call: TRBV5-1
d_call: TRBD1
clone_size: NA
cdr3_aa: CASSLGGGVTYNEQFF
cdr3_nt: TGCGCCAGCAGCTTGGGAGGGGGCGTTACCTACAATGAGCAGTTCTTC

j_call: TRBJ1-2
v_call: TRBV20-1
d_call: NA
clone_size: NA
cdr3_aa: CSAENPQRGSGYTF
cdr3_nt: TGCAGTGCGGAAAACCCCCAGAGGGGCAGCGGCTACACCTTC

j_call: TRBJ2-1
v_call: TRBV20-1
d_call: NA
clone_size: many
cdr3_aa: CSARDRLYNEQFF
cdr3_nt: TGCAGTGCTAGAGACAGGTTGTACAATGAGCAGTTCTTC

j_call: TRBJ2-5
v_call: TRBV10-3
d_call: NA
clone_size: NA
cdr3_aa: CAISERGEETQYF
cdr3_nt: TGTGCCATCAGTGAGAGGGGGGAAGAGACCCAGTACTTC

j_call: TRBJ2-3
v_call: TRBV12-3/TRBV12-4
d_call: NA
clone_size: NA
cdr3_aa: CASSFQVPADLLF
cdr3_nt: TGTGCCAGCAGTTTTCAGGTCCCCGCGGACCTATTGTTT

j_call: TRBJ2-2
v_call: TRBV12-3/TRBV12-4
d_call: NA
clone_size: many
cdr3_aa: CASTPGVHTGELFF
cdr3_nt: TGTGCCAGCACCCCGGGGGTTCACACCGGGGAGCTGTTTTTT

j_call: TRBJ2-1
v_call: TRBV7-6
d_call: NA
clone_size: NA
cdr3_aa: CASRHSEYRNNEQFF
cdr3_nt: TGTGCCAGCAGACATAGCGAGTACCGAAACAATGAGCAGTTCTTC

j_call: TRBJ2-1
v_call: TRBV20-1
d_call: NA
clone_size: NA
cdr3_aa: CSASQVSSYNEQFF
cdr3_nt: TGCAGTGCTAGCCAGGTTAGCTCCTACAATGAGCAGTTCTTC